The 28 T cell receptor beta chains in this list originate from one sample, sequenced in a study of T cell changes during pregnancy in multiple sclerosis. Measured with immunoSEQ multiplex PCR; TCRdb has only the in-frame clones, and not every one. The sample holds tens of thousands of clones, around 92% seen once. The source material was CD4+ T cells from peripheral blood mononuclear cells, sampled in the second trimester of pregnancy. These TCRs come from a female donor in good health, enrolled as a control in a pregnancy study.

The chain combines TRBV7-9 with TRBJ1-1; D is undetermined. The CDR3 sequence is 13 residues long. The V gene lost 2 bases and the J gene lost 3 bases, with 7 bases spanning the gap. From germline, CDR1 is SEHNR and CDR2 FQNEAQ (reference sequence). CDR3 sequence reads: CASSLTGDTEAFF. The CDR3, as DNA: TGTGCCAGCAGCTTAACCGGGGACACTGAAGCTTTCTTT.

The chain couples TRBV28 to TRBJ2-7; 8 bases fit TRBD2. The CDR3 length is 14 residues. CDR1 MDHEN and CDR2 SYDVKM come from the germline V gene. The V gene end was trimmed by 6 bases and the J gene end by 3 bases; junction bases not matched to a gene: 7. The CDR3, as DNA: TGTGCCAGCAGGCAAGCGGGGGCCGTCTACGAGCAGTACTTC. This codes for CASRQAGAVYEQYF.

The CDR3 nucleotides are TGTGCCAGTGCCGGGACAGGGCGAGAGAAACTGTTTTTT. Residues: CASAGTGREKLFF. J is TRBJ1-4 and V is TRBV2; 9 bases match TRBD1. This CDR3 spans 13 amino acids. Germline lookup yields CDR1 SNHLY and CDR2 FYNNEI. V shed 9 bases, J shed 11 bases, and the junction held 10 bases outside the gene matches.

The rearrangement links TRBV28 to TRBJ2-6, with a tentative D call TRBD1 (6 bases). The germline V gene has CDR1 MDHEN and CDR2 SYDVKM. The CDR3 has 16 amino acids. V was clipped by 8 bases and J by 2 bases, with 16 bases between them. CDR3 region: CASLSQGSAGANVLTF. The CDR3 DNA reads as TGTGCCAGCCTCTCACAGGGTTCCGCTGGGGCCAACGTCCTGACTTTC. Full variable domain (rest looked up from reference TRBV28 and TRBJ2-6): DVKVTQSSRYLVKRTGEKVFLECVQDMDHENMFWYRQDPGLGLRLIYFSYDVKMKEKGDIPEGYSVSREKKERFSLILESASTNQTSMYLCASLSQGSAGANVLTFGAGSRLTVL.

V gene TRBV29-1 combines with J gene TRBJ2-2; 11 bases fit TRBD2. This CDR3 spans 14 amino acids. J lost 5 bases, V lost 4 bases, and 3 bases had no gene match. CDR1 and CDR2 from the germline V gene are SQVTM and ANQGSEA. DNA for the CDR3: TGCAGCGTTGTGACTAGCGGGGTGACCGGGGAGCTGTTTTTT. Amino acid sequence: CSVVTSGVTGELFF.

The chain links TRBV14 to TRBJ2-1; D remains ambiguous. V dropped 6 bases and J dropped 0 bases, with 3 bases sitting between them. Per germline, CDR1 SGHDN and CDR2 FVKESK. The CDR3 runs 12 residues. The CDR3 sequence: CASRSSYNEQFF. DNA of the CDR3: TGTGCCAGCAGGAGCTCCTACAATGAGCAGTTCTTC.

This chain's CDR3 is CASSPSGGSDTQYF. The CDR3 region has the DNA TGTGCCAGCTCACCAAGCGGGGGGTCAGATACGCAGTATTTT. V gene TRBV18 combines with J gene TRBJ2-3; 9 bases line up with TRBD2. The CDR3 length is 14 residues. Germline assignment: CDR1 KGHSH and CDR2 LQKENI. The V gene end was trimmed by 2 bases and the J gene end by 4 bases; junction bases not matched to a gene: 1.

The CDR3 loop reads CASSPTGGAYEQYF. The CDR3 DNA reads as TGCGCCAGCAGCCCGACAGGGGGAGCCTACGAGCAGTACTTC. The chain couples TRBV5-1 to TRBJ2-7; 9 bases fit TRBD1. The germline V gene encodes CDR1 SGHRS and CDR2 YFSETQ. The V and J ends lost 4 bases and 2 bases, in that order; junction bases with no gene match: 4. This CDR3 spans 14 amino acids.

The chain is built from TRBV5-4 and TRBJ2-7; D is perhaps TRBD1 (7 bases). Germline CDR1 SGHNT, CDR2 YYREEE (reference sequence). The length of the CDR3 is 13 residues. The V end lost 0 bases, the J end lost 6 bases, and 10 bases lay between the germline ends. The CDR3 DNA reads as TGTGCCAGCAGCTTGGACAGGGGAGGCGAGCAGTACTTC. As protein: CASSLDRGGEQYF.

This sequence joins TRBV29-1 and TRBJ2-2, with 15 bases identical to TRBD2. Germline CDR1 and CDR2: SQVTM and ANQGSEA. This CDR3 has 20 amino acids. V shed 6 bases and J 7 bases; nucleotides not matched to a gene: 21. Written as DNA, the CDR3 is TGCAGCGTCGCTCGGTCCTCCCGGACTAGCGGGAGGGCCTCGGGCGGGGAGCTGTTTTTT. It specifies CSVARSSRTSGRASGGELFF.

The table lists this clone with many counts. The chain combines TRBV30 with TRBJ2-2; tentative D call: TRBD2 (6 bases). The CDR3 runs to 16 residues. Germline CDR1 reads GTSNPN; CDR2 reads SVGIG (reference sequence). The ends were cut back, 2 bases at V and 4 bases at J, with 17 bases in the middle. The chain's CDR3 is CAWSRRGRGGTGELFF. The CDR3 DNA sequence: TGTGCCTGGAGTCGGAGAGGGCGGGGTGGCACCGGGGAGCTGTTTTTT. Together with reference TRBV30 and TRBJ2-2, the CDR3 gives the full variable domain: SQTIHQWPATLVQPVGSPLSLECTVEGTSNPNLYWYRQAAGRGLQLLFYSVGIGQISSEVPQNLSASRPQDRQFILSSKKLLLSDSGFYLCAWSRRGRGGTGELFFGEGSRLTVL.

CDR3 sequence reads: CASRQQGIVQETQYF. The CDR3 nucleotides read TGTGCCAGCAGGCAACAGGGAATCGTTCAAGAGACCCAGTACTTC. V is TRBV2 and J is TRBJ2-5; weak D call: TRBD1 (6 bases). The CDR3 is 15 residues long. Germline V CDR1 and CDR2: SNHLY, FYNNEI. Trimming pared 6 bases from V and 2 bases from J, leaving 16 bases between.

The genes are TRBV4-2 and TRBJ2-7, with 14 bases matching TRBD2. The CDR3 is made up of 18 amino acids. Germline V gene lookup returns CDR1 LGHNA and CDR2 YNFKEQ. Trimming took 4 bases from V and 1 from J; bases not matched to a gene: 9. Written as DNA, the CDR3 is TGTGCCAGCAGCCCGGGACTAGCGGGAGTTTGGGGATCCTACGAGCAGTACTTC. Protein: CASSPGLAGVWGSYEQYF.

The chain links TRBV14 to TRBJ2-7; D is ambiguous. Germline CDR1 and CDR2: SGHDN and FVKESK. The V end lost 1 base, the J end lost 0 bases, and 4 bases lay between the germline ends. This CDR3 contains 13 residues. The CDR3 region is CASSQARSYEQYF. CDR3 nucleotides: TGTGCCAGCAGCCAAGCCCGCTCCTACGAGCAGTACTTC.

The rearrangement links TRBV5-1 to TRBJ2-1; no definite D call. There are 15 residues in the CDR3. Germline V gives CDR1 SGHRS, CDR2 YFSETQ. V shed 5 bases and J shed 0 bases, with 12 bases lying between them. The CDR3 DNA is TGCGCCAGCAGACTGATTGTGAGCTCCTACAATGAGCAGTTCTTC. This gives the protein CASRLIVSSYNEQFF.

The CDR3 protein is CASSLNTYSNQPQHF. CDR3 in DNA: TGTGCCAGCTCACTCAATACCTATAGCAATCAGCCCCAGCATTTT. The chain uses TRBV18 and TRBJ1-5; D call uncertain. Germline V gene lookup returns CDR1 KGHSH and CDR2 LQKENI. The CDR3 is 15 residues long. V lost 4 bases to trimming and J lost 0 bases, with 10 bases between them.

J is TRBJ2-7 and V is TRBV6-1; possible D gene TRBD1, 5 bases. Trimming shortened V by 3 bases and J by 3 bases, and 15 bases separated the two germline ends. The germline V gene encodes CDR1 MNHNS and CDR2 SASEGT. The CDR3 contains 15 residues. For the CDR3, the DNA is TGTGCCAGCAGTGATGGGGCCCAGGTGGACTACGAGCAGTACTTC. Amino acids: CASSDGAQVDYEQYF.

This sequence joins TRBV18 and TRBJ2-1; possible D gene TRBD1, 6 bases. Per germline, CDR1 KGHSH and CDR2 LQKENI. Trimming cost V 3 bases and J 9 bases, with 21 bases left between them. The CDR3 is 16 residues long. The DNA for the CDR3 is TGTGCCAGCTCACCCCAACAGGGAACAACTTCGGCTGAGCAGTTCTTC. Its translation: CASSPQQGTTSAEQFF.

The chain employs TRBV7-9 and TRBJ2-5; 9 bases are shared with TRBD2. Losses at the gene ends were 8 bases for V and 5 bases for J; bases not matched to a gene: 6. This CDR3 comprises 13 residues. Per the germline V gene, CDR1 is SEHNR and CDR2 is FQNEAQ (reference sequence). As DNA, the CDR3 is TGTGCCAGCGGGCGGGGGGGCTCGGAGACCCAGTACTTC. It codes for CASGRGGSETQYF. Full variable domain (rest looked up from reference TRBV7-9 and TRBJ2-5): DTGVSQNPRHKITKRGQNVTFRCDPISEHNRLYWYRQTLGQGPEFLTYFQNEAQLEKSRLLSDRFSAERPKGSFSTLEIQRTEQGDSAMYLCASGRGGSETQYFGPGTRLLVL.

The CDR3 DNA reads as TGTGCCAGCAGGCAGACAGGGGACCGGCCCCAGCATTTT. Translating it yields CASRQTGDRPQHF. The chain has TRBV6-5 and TRBJ1-5; 8 bases fit TRBD1. Trimming at V came to 6 bases and at J to 9 bases, leaving 7 bases not matched to a gene. The CDR3 runs 13 residues. Per germline, CDR1 MNHEY and CDR2 SVGAGI.

The chain combines TRBV6-5 with TRBJ1-3, with no clear D. There are 15 residues in the CDR3. The germline V and J ends were trimmed by 5 bases and 4 bases, with 15 bases remaining between them. Looked up from germline, CDR1 is MNHEY and CDR2 is SVGAGI. DNA of the CDR3: TGTGCCAGCAGTGCCCCGGGTATATTGGGAAACACCATATATTTT. It translates to CASSAPGILGNTIYF.

This sequence joins TRBV7-3 and TRBJ2-1, with D tentatively TRBD2 (6 bases). Between the trimmed V and J ends, which lost 1 base and 0 bases, there was a span of 10 bases. Looked up from germline, CDR1 is SGHTA and CDR2 is FQGTGA. This CDR3 is built from 16 residues. The CDR3 loop reads CASSLRPGDSYNEQFF. DNA for the CDR3: TGTGCCAGCAGCTTAAGACCGGGGGACTCCTACAATGAGCAGTTCTTC.

The chain links TRBV6-5 to TRBJ2-7, with a possible D match to TRBD1 (6 bases). Germline V CDR1 and CDR2: MNHEY, SVGAGI. V lost 7 bases and J lost 4, with 14 bases in between. There are 13 residues in the CDR3. Here the CDR3 DNA reads TGTGCCAGCACAAGGGACACTAATTACGAGCAGTACTTC. This sequence encodes CASTRDTNYEQYF.

A single count supports this clone. This rearrangement joins TRBV4-1 to TRBJ1-4; TRBD1 agrees at 9 bases. With 1 base clipped from V and 7 bases from J, the junction kept 4 bases outside the gene matches. Germline lookup yields CDR1 MGHRA and CDR2 YSYEKL. This CDR3 contains 15 residues. The CDR3, as DNA: TGCGCCAGCAGCCAAGCTGGGACAGGGAGTGAAAAACTGTTTTTT. Its translation: CASSQAGTGSEKLFF.

This rearrangement joins TRBV2 to TRBJ2-5; TRBD1 is a possible D gene (6 bases). Trimming took 3 bases from V and 0 from J, leaving 11 bases between them. The length of the CDR3 is 15 residues. Germline V gene lookup returns CDR1 SNHLY and CDR2 FYNNEI. Here the CDR3 reads CASSEGQGYQETQYF. As DNA, the CDR3 is TGTGCCAGCAGTGAGGGTCAGGGGTACCAAGAGACCCAGTACTTC.

A few counts support this clone. The chain combines TRBV19 with TRBJ2-2; 12 bases align to TRBD2. The CDR3 has 18 residues. J lost 5 bases, V lost 3 bases, and 10 bases had no gene match. Per the germline V gene, CDR1 is LNHDA and CDR2 is SQIVND (reference sequence). Written as DNA, the CDR3 is TGTGCCAGTAGTATTACCGGTCTAGCGGGGGGGCATACCGGGGAGCTGTTTTTT. Its protein is CASSITGLAGGHTGELFF.

The rearrangement uses TRBV11-2 and TRBJ2-1, with D tentatively TRBD2 (6 bases). The CDR3 has 13 amino acids. Trimming took 4 bases from V and 8 from J, leaving 12 bases between them. Germline V gene sequence: CDR1 SGHAT, CDR2 FQNNGV. CDR3 residues: CASSWGVLDEQFF. The CDR3 nucleotides read TGTGCCAGCAGCTGGGGGGTACTCGATGAGCAGTTCTTC.

The rearrangement joins TRBV21-1 to TRBJ2-7; the DNA was not compared with TRBD2, the D call given in the table. TRBV21-1 corresponds to a pseudogene. The CDR3 is 14 amino acids. The CDR3 region is CARGRREHSYEQYF. The CDR3 region has the DNA TGTGCCAGAGGGAGGAGGGAGCATTCCTACGAGCAGTACTTC.